The rows below give T cell receptor beta chains drawn from one sample of a study of early T cells in non-severe SARS-CoV-2 infection. Via MiXCR, TCRdb re-called the 5' RACE reads, giving one row per CDR3 protein. Of tens of thousands of distinct CDR3 sequences listed, under 13% are singletons. Sequencing was done on a sample of whole blood. Receptor source: an adult who was a healthcare worker with PCR-confirmed SARS-CoV-2 infection or an uninfected control (not recorded which). CDR3s include the opening cysteine and the closing phenylalanine or tryptophan. Each record gives: J gene, D gene, V gene, CDR3 protein. A D gene is named only where the DNA matches it firmly.

>TRBJ1-4|TRBD1|TRBV13
CASSRRDRGLGNEKLFF
>TRBJ2-5|.|TRBV4-2
CASSQVWGENQETQYF
>TRBJ1-4|.|TRBV7-9
CASSLGGNEKLFF
>TRBJ2-7|.|TRBV15
CATSNGWGPYEQYF
>TRBJ1-1|.|TRBV6-6
CASSYSPLLGANTEAFF
>TRBJ2-1|TRBD1|TRBV7-2
CASSHGTGGYNEQFF
>TRBJ2-3|.|TRBV2
CASSEDRDRTDTQYF
>TRBJ2-2|.|TRBV12-5
CASGRTEAGELFF
>TRBJ2-1|.|TRBV6-6
CASSYPGQGLASEQFF
>TRBJ2-3|.|TRBV12-3/TRBV12-4
CASSSSGDGTDTQYF
>TRBJ2-3|TRBD2|TRBV9
CASSVALAQDTQYF
>TRBJ1-1|TRBD1|TRBV6-5
CASSGRDRGNTEAFF
>TRBJ1-4|TRBD1|TRBV7-2
CASSLLGTDNEKLFF
>TRBJ1-6|.|TRBV18
CASSPDSSSGSPLHF
>TRBJ2-2|.|TRBV9
CASSVGWVELDTGELFF
>TRBJ2-7|.|TRBV2
CASRALGYEQYF
>TRBJ2-7|.|TRBV5-1
CASSLTWASYEQYF
>TRBJ2-5|.|TRBV2
CASSGGGAYQETQYF
>TRBJ1-1|.|TRBV20-1
CSAEQNTEAFF
>TRBJ2-5|TRBD1|TRBV27
CASSYPDRETQYF
>TRBJ1-5|TRBD1|TRBV12-3/TRBV12-4
CASSKQTGYSNQPQHF
>TRBJ2-5|.|TRBV7-8
CASSLRAGRLVGTQYF
>TRBJ1-4|.|TRBV11-1
CASSKGRATNEKLFF
>TRBJ2-7|.|TRBV9
CASSAGGPYEQYF
>TRBJ2-1|.|TRBV29-1
CSAMLGWGDEQFF
>TRBJ2-2|TRBD2|TRBV19
CASTLSMRGGTGELFF
>TRBJ2-2|.|TRBV20-1
CSASTRRDTGELFF
>TRBJ2-5|TRBD1|TRBV4-3
CASSQDNLGTGKTQYF
>TRBJ1-3|.|TRBV7-6
CASSLVALENTIYF
>TRBJ2-7|TRBD1|TRBV6-2/TRBV6-3
CASSYLTGAYEQYF
>TRBJ1-1|TRBD1|TRBV12-3/TRBV12-4
CASTDRGLNTEAFF
>TRBJ2-3|TRBD2|TRBV6-6
CASSYGLAVPSTDTQYF
>TRBJ2-2|.|TRBV3-1
CASSLENGELFF
>TRBJ2-6|.|TRBV6-4
CATSGQGFSGANVLTF